The 8 T cell receptor beta chains given below trace back to one sample, sequenced in a study of Graves' ophthalmopathy and Graves' hyperthyroidism. RNA transcripts were the source from which TCR beta CDR3 regions were amplified. HTBI-primed RT-PCR formed the first round, and a multiplex PCR formed the second. One entry per CDR3 protein results from TCRdb running MiXCR on the multiplex PCR reads. This table has roughly 400,000 distinct CDR3 sequences, 15% to 20% appearing once. Sequencing was done on a sample of peripheral blood. These receptors were taken from a woman younger than 35 with Graves' ophthalmopathy.

This clonotype has only a few counts. The chain is built from TRBV30 and TRBJ1-3, with a tentative D call TRBD1 (6 bases). Trimming removed 6 bases from V and 1 base from J, with 10 bases in between. Germline V gene lookup returns CDR1 GTSNPN and CDR2 SVGIG (reference sequence). The CDR3 covers 13 residues. CDR3 protein: CACSQGSGNTIYF. The CDR3 region has the DNA TGTGCCTGCAGTCAGGGGTCTGGAAACACCATATATTTT.

This clonotype was recorded at least ten times. This rearrangement joins TRBV5-1 to TRBJ2-4; 7 bases fit TRBD2. The length of the CDR3 is 14 residues. Per the germline V gene, CDR1 is SGHRS and CDR2 is YFSETQ. V shed 2 bases, J shed 8 bases, and the junction held 7 bases outside the gene matches. CDR3 nucleotides: TGCGCCAGCAGCTTACGGACTAGAGGTGACATTCAGTACTTC. This translates into CASSLRTRGDIQYF.

This clonotype was found many times. V gene TRBV5-1 combines with J gene TRBJ1-1, with 7 nucleotides matching TRBD1. CDR3 size: 14 residues. Germline loops: CDR1 SGHRS, CDR2 YFSETQ. V trimming: 5 bases; J trimming: 1 base; junction bases outside the gene matches: 5. This chain's CDR3 is CASRKGGPNTEAFF. The CDR3 DNA is TGCGCCAGCAGGAAAGGGGGCCCGAACACTGAAGCTTTCTTT.

The chain has TRBV29-1 and TRBJ1-2; D gene ambiguous. The CDR3 loop spans 12 amino acids. Trimming pared 3 bases from V and 2 bases from J, leaving 7 bases between. Germline V gives CDR1 SQVTM, CDR2 ANQGSEA. The CDR3 spells CSVDVRNYGYTF. In DNA form, the CDR3 reads TGCAGCGTTGACGTCAGAAACTATGGCTACACCTTC.

This clonotype appeared a single time. The chain is built from TRBV5-1 and TRBJ2-5, with D tentatively TRBD2 (6 bases). Per germline, CDR1 SGHRS and CDR2 YFSETQ. The V end lost 0 bases, the J end lost 4 bases, and 13 bases lay between the germline ends. The CDR3 has 15 residues. CDR3 in amino acids: CASSLGVRELETQYF. The CDR3 DNA follows: TGCGCCAGCAGCTTGGGGGTCCGGGAGTTAGAGACCCAGTACTTC.

This sequence joins TRBV6-1 and TRBJ1-2; perhaps TRBD1 as D (6 bases). Germline V gives CDR1 MNHNS, CDR2 SASEGT. There are 15 residues in the CDR3. The V end lost 4 bases, the J end lost 4 bases, and 16 bases lay between the germline ends. The CDR3 sequence: CASSASQGFGYGYTF. The DNA of the CDR3 is TGTGCCAGCAGTGCCTCGCAGGGGTTTGGCTATGGCTACACCTTC.

The table lists this clonotype with many counts. The chain has TRBV2 and TRBJ1-1; D not certain. The CDR3 spans 13 residues. Trimming cost V 7 bases and J 1 base, with 10 bases left between them. CDR1 is SNHLY, CDR2 FYNNEI, per germline. CDR3 coding DNA: TGTGCCAGCAATGCGAACGGGAACACTGAAGCTTTCTTT. Protein product: CASNANGNTEAFF.

This clonotype was counted at least ten times. The gene calls are TRBV4-3 and TRBJ2-7; 8 bases are a match to TRBD2. CDR1 is LGHNA and CDR2 is YSLEER in the germline V gene. Losses at the gene ends were 0 bases for V and 2 bases for J; bases not matched to a gene: 6. CDR3 length: 16 residues. CDR3 sequence (DNA): TGCGCCAGCAGCCAAGATATCGGGGGGGCGCCCTACGAGCAGTACTTC. This codes for CASSQDIGGAPYEQYF.